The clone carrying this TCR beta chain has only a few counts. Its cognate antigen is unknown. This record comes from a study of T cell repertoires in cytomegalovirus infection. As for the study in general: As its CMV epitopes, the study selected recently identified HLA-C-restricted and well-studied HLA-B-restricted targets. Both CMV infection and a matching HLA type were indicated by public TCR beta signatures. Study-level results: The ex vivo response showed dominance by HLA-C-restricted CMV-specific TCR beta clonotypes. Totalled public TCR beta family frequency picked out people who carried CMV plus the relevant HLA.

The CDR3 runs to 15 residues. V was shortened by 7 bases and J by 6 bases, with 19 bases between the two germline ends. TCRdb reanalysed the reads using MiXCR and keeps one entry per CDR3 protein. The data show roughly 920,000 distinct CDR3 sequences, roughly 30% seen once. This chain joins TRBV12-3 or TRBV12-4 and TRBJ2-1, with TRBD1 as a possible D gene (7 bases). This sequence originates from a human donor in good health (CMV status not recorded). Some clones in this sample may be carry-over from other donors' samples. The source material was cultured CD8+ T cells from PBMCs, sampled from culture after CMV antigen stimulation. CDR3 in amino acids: CASIQEGAGGNEQFF. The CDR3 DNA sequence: TGTGCCAGCATCCAAGAGGGGGCCGGGGGCAATGAGCAGTTCTTC.